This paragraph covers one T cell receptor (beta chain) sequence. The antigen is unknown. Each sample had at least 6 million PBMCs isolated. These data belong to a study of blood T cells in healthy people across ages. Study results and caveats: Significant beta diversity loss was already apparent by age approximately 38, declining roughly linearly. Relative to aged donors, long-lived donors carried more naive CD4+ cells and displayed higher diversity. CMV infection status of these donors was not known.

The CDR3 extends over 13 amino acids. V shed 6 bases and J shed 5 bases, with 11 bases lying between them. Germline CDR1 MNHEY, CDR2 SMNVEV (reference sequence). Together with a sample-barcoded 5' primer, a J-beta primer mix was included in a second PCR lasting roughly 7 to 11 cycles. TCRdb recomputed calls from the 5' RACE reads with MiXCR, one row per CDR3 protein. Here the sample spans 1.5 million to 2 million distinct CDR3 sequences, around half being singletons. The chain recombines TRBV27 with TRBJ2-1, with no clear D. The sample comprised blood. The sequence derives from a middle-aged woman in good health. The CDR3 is CASRFGLNNEQFF. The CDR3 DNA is TGTGCCAGCAGGTTCGGGCTTAACAATGAGCAGTTCTTC.